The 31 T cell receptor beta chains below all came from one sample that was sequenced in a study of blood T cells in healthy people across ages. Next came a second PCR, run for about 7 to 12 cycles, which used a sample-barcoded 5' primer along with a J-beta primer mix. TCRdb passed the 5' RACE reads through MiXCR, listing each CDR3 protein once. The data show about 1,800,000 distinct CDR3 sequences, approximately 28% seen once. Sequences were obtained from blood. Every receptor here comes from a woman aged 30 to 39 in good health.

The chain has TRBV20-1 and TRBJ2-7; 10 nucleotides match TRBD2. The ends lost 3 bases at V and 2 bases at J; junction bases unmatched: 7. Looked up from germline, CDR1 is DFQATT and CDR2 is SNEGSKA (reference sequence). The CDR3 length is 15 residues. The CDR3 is CSASPSGGMTYEQYF. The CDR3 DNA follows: TGCAGTGCTAGTCCTAGCGGGGGTATGACCTACGAGCAGTACTTC.

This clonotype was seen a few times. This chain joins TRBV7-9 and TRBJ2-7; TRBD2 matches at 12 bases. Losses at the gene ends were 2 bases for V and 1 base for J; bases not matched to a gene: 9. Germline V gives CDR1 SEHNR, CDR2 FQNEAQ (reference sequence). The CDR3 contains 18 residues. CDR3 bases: TGTGCCAGCAGCTTATGGCTAGCGGGAGGGCCCCTTTCCTACGAGCAGTACTTC. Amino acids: CASSLWLAGGPLSYEQYF.

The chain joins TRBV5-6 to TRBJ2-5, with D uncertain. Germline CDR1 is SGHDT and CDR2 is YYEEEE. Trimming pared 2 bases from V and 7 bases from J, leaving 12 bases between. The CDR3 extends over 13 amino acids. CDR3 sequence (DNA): TGTGCCAGCAGCTTTTACAGCTGGGCGACCCAGTACTTC. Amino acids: CASSFYSWATQYF.

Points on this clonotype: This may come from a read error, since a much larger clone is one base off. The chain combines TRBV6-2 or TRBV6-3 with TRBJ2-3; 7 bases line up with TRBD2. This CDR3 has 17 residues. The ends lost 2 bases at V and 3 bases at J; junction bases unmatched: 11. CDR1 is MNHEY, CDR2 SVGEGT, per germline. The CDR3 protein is CASSYHGRAGATDTQYF. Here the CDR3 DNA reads TGTGCCAGCAGTTACCATGGTCGTGCGGGAGCAACAGATACGCAGTATTTT.

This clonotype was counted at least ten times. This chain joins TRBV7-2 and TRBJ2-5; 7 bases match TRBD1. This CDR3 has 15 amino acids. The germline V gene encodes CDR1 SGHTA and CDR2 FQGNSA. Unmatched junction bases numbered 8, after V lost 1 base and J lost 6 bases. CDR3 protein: CASSLDAGGFQTQYF. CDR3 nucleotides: TGTGCCAGCAGCTTAGATGCAGGGGGATTCCAGACCCAGTACTTC.

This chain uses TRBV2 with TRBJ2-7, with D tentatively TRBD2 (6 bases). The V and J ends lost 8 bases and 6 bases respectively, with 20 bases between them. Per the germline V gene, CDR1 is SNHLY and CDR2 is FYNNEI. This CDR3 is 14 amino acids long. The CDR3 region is CASWRERASGEQYF. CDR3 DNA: TGTGCCAGCTGGAGGGAGAGGGCCTCGGGCGAGCAGTACTTC.

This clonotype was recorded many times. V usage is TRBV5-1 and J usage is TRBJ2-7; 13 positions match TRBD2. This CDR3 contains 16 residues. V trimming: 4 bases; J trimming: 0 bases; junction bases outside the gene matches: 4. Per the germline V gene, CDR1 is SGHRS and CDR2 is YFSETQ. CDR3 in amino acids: CASSVTSGGASYEQYF. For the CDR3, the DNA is TGCGCCAGCAGCGTAACTAGCGGGGGGGCCTCCTACGAGCAGTACTTC. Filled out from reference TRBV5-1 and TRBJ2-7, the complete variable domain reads KAGVTQTPRYLIKTRGQQVTLSCSPISGHRSVSWYQQTPGQGLQFLFEYFSETQRNKGNFPGRFSGRQFSNSRSEMNVSTLELGDSALYLCASSVTSGGASYEQYFGPGTRLTVT.

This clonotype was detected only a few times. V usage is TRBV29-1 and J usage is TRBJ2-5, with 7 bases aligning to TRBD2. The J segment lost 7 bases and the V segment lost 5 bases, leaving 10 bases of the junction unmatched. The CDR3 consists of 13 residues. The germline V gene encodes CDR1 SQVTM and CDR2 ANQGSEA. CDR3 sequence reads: CSVLRDYRGTQYF. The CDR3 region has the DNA TGCAGCGTTCTCCGGGACTATAGAGGGACCCAGTACTTC.

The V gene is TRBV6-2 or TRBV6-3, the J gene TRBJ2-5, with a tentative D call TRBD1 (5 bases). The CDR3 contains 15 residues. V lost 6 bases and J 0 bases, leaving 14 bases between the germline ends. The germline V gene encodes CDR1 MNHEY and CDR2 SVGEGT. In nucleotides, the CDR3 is TGTGCCAGCAGCGACCGGACAACCTACCAAGAGACCCAGTACTTC. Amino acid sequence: CASSDRTTYQETQYF.

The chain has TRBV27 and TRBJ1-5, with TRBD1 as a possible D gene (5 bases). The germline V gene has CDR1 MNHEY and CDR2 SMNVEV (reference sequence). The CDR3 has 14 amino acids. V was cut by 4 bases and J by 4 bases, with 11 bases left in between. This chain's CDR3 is CASSSRTLNQPQHF. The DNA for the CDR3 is TGTGCCAGCAGTTCTAGGACACTGAATCAGCCCCAGCATTTT.

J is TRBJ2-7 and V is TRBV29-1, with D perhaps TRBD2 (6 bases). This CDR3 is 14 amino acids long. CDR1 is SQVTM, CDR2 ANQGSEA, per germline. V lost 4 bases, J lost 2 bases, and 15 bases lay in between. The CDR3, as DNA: TGCAGCGTTGTACCCCTAGCGACTACCTACGAGCAGTACTTC. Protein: CSVVPLATTYEQYF.

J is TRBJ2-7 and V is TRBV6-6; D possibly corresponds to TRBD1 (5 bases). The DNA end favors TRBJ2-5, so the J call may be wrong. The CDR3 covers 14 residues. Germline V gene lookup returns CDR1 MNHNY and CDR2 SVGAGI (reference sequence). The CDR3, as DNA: TGTGCCAGCAGTTACTCGATGCAGGGAGAGACCCAGTACTTC. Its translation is CASSYSMQGETQYF.

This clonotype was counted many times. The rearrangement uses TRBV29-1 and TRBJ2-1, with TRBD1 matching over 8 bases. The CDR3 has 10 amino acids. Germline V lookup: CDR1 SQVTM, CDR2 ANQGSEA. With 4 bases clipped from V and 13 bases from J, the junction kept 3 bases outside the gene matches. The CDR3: CSVGGTGQFF. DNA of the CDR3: TGCAGCGTTGGAGGGACAGGACAGTTCTTC.

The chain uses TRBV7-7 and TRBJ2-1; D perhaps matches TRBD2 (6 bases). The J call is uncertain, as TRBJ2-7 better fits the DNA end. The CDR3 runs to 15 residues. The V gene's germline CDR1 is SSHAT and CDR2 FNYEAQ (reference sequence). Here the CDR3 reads CASSKERAPYNEQYF. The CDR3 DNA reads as TGTGCCAGCAGTAAAGAGCGGGCTCCCTACAATGAGCAGTACTTC.

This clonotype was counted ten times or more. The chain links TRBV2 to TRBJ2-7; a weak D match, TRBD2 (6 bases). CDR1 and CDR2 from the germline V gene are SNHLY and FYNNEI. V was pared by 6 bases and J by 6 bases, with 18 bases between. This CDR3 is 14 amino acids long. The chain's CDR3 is CASRDDGDSGEQYF. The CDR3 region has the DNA TGTGCCAGCAGGGACGATGGGGATAGCGGCGAGCAGTACTTC.

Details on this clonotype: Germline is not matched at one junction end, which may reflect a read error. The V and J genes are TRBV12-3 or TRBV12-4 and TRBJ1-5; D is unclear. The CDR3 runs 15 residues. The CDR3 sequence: CASSSAVYSNQPRHF. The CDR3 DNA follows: TGTGCCAGCAGTAGTGCAGTCTATAGCAATCAGCCCCGGCATTTT.

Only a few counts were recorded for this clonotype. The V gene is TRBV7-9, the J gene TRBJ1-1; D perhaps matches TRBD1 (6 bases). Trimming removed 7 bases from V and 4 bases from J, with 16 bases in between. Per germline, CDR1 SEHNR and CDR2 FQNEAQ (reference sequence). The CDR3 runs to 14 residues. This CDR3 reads CASTTQGIGTEAFF. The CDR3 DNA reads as TGTGCCAGCACGACTCAGGGGATAGGCACTGAAGCTTTCTTT. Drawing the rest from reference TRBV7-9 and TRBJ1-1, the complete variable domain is DTGVSQNPRHKITKRGQNVTFRCDPISEHNRLYWYRQTLGQGPEFLTYFQNEAQLEKSRLLSDRFSAERPKGSFSTLEIQRTEQGDSAMYLCASTTQGIGTEAFFGQGTRLTVV.

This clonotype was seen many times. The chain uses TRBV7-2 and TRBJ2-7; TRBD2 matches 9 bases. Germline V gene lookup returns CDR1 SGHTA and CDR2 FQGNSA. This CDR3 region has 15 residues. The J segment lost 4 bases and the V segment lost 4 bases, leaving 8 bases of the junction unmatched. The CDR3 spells CASSSPASGIYEQYF. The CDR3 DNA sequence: TGTGCCAGCAGCTCCCCGGCTAGCGGGATTTACGAGCAGTACTTC.

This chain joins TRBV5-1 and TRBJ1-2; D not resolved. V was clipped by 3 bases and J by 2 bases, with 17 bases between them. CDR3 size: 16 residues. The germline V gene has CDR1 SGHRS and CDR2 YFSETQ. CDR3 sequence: CASSYSFGRANYGYTF. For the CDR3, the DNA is TGCGCCAGCAGCTACTCTTTCGGTCGGGCGAACTATGGCTACACCTTC.

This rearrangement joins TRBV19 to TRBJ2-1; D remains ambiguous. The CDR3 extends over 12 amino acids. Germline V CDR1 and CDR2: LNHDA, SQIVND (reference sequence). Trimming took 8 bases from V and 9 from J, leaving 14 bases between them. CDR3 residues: CASSVRLGEQFF. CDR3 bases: TGTGCCAGTTCGGTCCGGCTAGGTGAGCAGTTCTTC. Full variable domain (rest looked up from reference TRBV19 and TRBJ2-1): DGGITQSPKYLFRKEGQNVTLSCEQNLNHDAMYWYRQDPGQGLRLIYYSQIVNDFQKGDIAEGYSVSREKKESFPLTVTSAQKNPTAFYLCASSVRLGEQFFGPGTRLTVL.

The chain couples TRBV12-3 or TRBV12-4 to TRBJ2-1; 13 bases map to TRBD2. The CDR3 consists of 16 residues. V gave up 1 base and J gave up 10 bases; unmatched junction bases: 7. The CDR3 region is CASSLGTSGGSSEQFF. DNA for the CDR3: TGTGCCAGCAGTTTAGGGACTAGCGGGGGCTCATCGGAGCAGTTCTTC.

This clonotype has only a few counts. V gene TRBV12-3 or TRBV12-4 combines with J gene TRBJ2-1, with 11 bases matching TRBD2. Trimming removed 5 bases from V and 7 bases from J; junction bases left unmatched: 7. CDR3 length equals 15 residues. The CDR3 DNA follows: TGTGCCAGCAGTGGTAGCGGGGGGGCTCGTAATGAGCAGTTCTTC. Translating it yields CASSGSGGARNEQFF.

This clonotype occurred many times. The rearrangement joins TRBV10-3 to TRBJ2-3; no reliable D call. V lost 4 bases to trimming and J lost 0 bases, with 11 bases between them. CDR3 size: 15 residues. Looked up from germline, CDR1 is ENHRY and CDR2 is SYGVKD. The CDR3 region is CAISVSAGSTDTQYF. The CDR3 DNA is TGTGCCATCAGTGTTTCAGCAGGAAGCACAGATACGCAGTATTTT.

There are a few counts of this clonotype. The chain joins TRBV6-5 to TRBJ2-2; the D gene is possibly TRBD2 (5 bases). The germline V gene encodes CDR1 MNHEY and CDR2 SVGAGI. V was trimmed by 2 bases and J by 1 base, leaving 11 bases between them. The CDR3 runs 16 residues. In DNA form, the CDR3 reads TGTGCCAGCAGTTACCGGCGGGTGCTGAACACCGGGGAGCTGTTTTTT. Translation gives CASSYRRVLNTGELFF.

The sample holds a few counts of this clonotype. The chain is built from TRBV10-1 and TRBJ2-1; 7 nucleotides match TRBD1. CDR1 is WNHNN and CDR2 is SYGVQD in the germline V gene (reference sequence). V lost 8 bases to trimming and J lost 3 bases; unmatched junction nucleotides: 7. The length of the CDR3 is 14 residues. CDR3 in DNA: TGCGCCAGCGAGACAGGGTCCGGCTACAATGAGCAGTTCTTC. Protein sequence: CASETGSGYNEQFF.

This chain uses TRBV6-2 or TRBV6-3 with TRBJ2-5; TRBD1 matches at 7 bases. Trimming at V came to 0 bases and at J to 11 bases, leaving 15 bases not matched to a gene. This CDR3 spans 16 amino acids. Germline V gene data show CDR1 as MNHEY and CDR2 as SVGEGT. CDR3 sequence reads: CASSYSKSGTDNMQYF. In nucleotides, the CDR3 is TGTGCCAGCAGTTACTCGAAATCCGGGACAGACAACATGCAGTACTTC.

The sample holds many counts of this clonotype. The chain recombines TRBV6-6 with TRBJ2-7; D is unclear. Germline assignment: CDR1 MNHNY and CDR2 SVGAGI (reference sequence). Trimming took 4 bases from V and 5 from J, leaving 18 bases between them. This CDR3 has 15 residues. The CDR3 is CASSSKSTAGDEQYF. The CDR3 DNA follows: TGTGCCAGCAGTTCCAAGTCGACCGCTGGAGACGAGCAGTACTTC.

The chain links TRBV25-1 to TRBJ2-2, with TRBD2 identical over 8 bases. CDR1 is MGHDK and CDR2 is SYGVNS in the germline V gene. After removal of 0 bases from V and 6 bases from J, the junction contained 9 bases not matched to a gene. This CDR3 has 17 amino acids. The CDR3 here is CASSEYKSGGRAGELFF. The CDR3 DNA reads TGTGCCAGCAGTGAATATAAATCGGGGGGGCGCGCCGGGGAGCTGTTTTTT.

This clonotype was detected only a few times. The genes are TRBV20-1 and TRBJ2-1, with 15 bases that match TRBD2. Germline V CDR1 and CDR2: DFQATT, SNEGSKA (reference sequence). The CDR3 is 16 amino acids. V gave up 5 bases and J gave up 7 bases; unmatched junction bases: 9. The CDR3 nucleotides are TGCAGTGCTGTCGGGACTAGCGGGAGGTTTGGGAATGAGCAGTTCTTC. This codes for CSAVGTSGRFGNEQFF.

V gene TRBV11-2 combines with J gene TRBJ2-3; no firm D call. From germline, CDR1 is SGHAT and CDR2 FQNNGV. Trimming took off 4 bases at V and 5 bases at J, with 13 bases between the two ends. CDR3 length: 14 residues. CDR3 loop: CASSSGPLEDTQYF. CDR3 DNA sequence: TGTGCCAGCAGCTCCGGACCACTTGAAGATACGCAGTATTTT.

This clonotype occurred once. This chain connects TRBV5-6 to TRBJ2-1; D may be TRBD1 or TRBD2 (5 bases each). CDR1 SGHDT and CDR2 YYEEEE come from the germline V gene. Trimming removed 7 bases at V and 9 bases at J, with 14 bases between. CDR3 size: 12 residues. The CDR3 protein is CASHRLGSEQFF. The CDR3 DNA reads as TGTGCCAGCCACAGGTTGGGGAGTGAGCAGTTCTTC.